These 17 T cell receptor beta chains share one sample of origin, sequenced in a study of post-analysis software for immune sequencing data. Study-level points and caveats: Higher frequency in patients than in controls was seen for about five TRBV segments, with TRBV5-6, TRBV5-1 and TRBV20-1 among them.

Their target antigens are unknown. TCR beta cDNA libraries included unique molecular identifiers. TCRdb re-analysed the PCR reads in MiXCR, keeping a single row per CDR3 protein. This table has hundreds of thousands of distinct CDR3 sequences, roughly 58% appearing once. Sequencing was carried out using blood. The receptors shown here come from a girl between 10 and 17 years old with multiple sclerosis.

The sample holds one count of this clonotype. An end of the junction differs from the germline gene, which may be a read error. The J gene is TRBJ1-2, the V gene TRBV29-1, with TRBD1 identical over 7 bases. Germline CDR1 reads SQVTM; CDR2 reads ANQGSEA. There are 16 residues in the CDR3. CDR3 nucleotides: TGCAGCGTTGAAGATCTTGACAGGGAAACCCTCTATGACTACACCTTC. It codes for CSVEDLDRETLYDYTF.

The chain joins TRBV20-1 to TRBJ2-5, with TRBD2 matching over 11 bases. J gave up 5 bases and V 5 bases, and 4 bases lay outside the gene matches. From germline, CDR1 is DFQATT and CDR2 SNEGSKA (reference sequence). The CDR3 covers 13 residues. CDR3 residues: CSAGLAGRETQYF. CDR3 bases: TGCAGTGCTGGACTAGCGGGTCGGGAGACCCAGTACTTC.

The chain recombines TRBV7-3 with TRBJ1-1; possibly TRBD1 for D (6 bases). Germline V gene data show CDR1 as SGHTA and CDR2 as FQGTGA. V lost 1 base and J 1 base, leaving 10 bases between the germline ends. This CDR3 has 15 amino acids. The CDR3 spells CASSLRGAQNTEAFF. As DNA, the CDR3 is TGTGCCAGCAGCTTAAGGGGGGCCCAGAACACTGAAGCTTTCTTT.

The chain links TRBV20-1 to TRBJ2-3; 9 positions match TRBD2. V lost 3 bases to trimming and J lost 2 bases; unmatched junction nucleotides: 9. Germline CDR1 is DFQATT and CDR2 is SNEGSKA (reference sequence). This CDR3 is 16 amino acids long. CDR3 region: CSASETSGRPTDTQYF. In nucleotides, the CDR3 is TGCAGTGCTAGTGAAACCAGCGGGAGGCCCACAGATACGCAGTATTTT.

This clonotype was observed a few times. The chain carries TRBV4-1 and TRBJ1-4; D call uncertain. V lost 4 bases and J lost 5, with 17 bases in between. Germline CDR1 is MGHRA and CDR2 is YSYEKL. There are 16 residues in the CDR3. The CDR3 region has the DNA TGCGCCAGCAGCCTATTGACGGAAAGAAGAAATGAAAAACTGTTTTTT. Translation: CASSLLTERRNEKLFF.

This clonotype came up a few times. V is TRBV29-1 and J is TRBJ2-1; D is possibly TRBD2 (5 bases). The CDR3 length is 14 residues. From germline, CDR1 is SQVTM and CDR2 ANQGSEA. V lost 6 bases to trimming and J lost 8 bases, with 20 bases between them. Here the CDR3 DNA reads TGCAGCGTGGCTGGACTGTCAAGGGTCTATGAGCAGTTCTTC. Protein: CSVAGLSRVYEQFF.

The V call is TRBV18, the J call TRBJ1-4, with TRBD1 matching 7 bases. Looked up from germline, CDR1 is KGHSH and CDR2 is LQKENI. This CDR3 is built from 14 residues. V was pared by 3 bases and J by 6 bases, with 4 bases of the junction left unmatched. The DNA of the CDR3 is TGTGCCAGCTCACCCGACAGGGCGGATGAAAAACTGTTTTTT. Its protein is CASSPDRADEKLFF.

This clonotype was observed a handful of times. This chain uses TRBV29-1 with TRBJ2-7; TRBD2 matches 9 bases. From germline, CDR1 is SQVTM and CDR2 ANQGSEA. J was trimmed by 4 bases and V by 4 bases; bases with no gene match: 14. There are 16 residues in the CDR3. The CDR3 reads CSVAPGSSGGWYEQYF. The DNA for the CDR3 is TGCAGCGTTGCGCCCGGGAGTAGCGGGGGCTGGTACGAGCAGTACTTC.

This clonotype was seen just once. The chain employs TRBV7-2 and TRBJ2-5, with D perhaps matching TRBD2 (7 bases). TRBJ2-7 explains the end of the DNA better; the J call may be wrong. The germline gives CDR1 SGHTA, CDR2 FQGNSA. The CDR3 is made up of 15 amino acids. The chain's CDR3 is CASSLGWGGAYEQYF. CDR3 DNA sequence: TGTGCCAGCAGCTTAGGTTGGGGGGGCGCGTACGAGCAGTACTTC.

This clonotype was observed a handful of times. The chain combines TRBV7-8 with TRBJ2-7; TRBD2 matches at 12 bases. The CDR3 has 15 residues. The V gene end was trimmed by 5 bases and the J gene end by 3 bases; junction bases not matched to a gene: 5. The germline V gene encodes CDR1 SGHVS and CDR2 FQNEAQ. The chain's CDR3 is CASSPLAGGLYEQYF. In nucleotides, the CDR3 is TGTGCCAGCAGCCCACTAGCGGGAGGACTCTACGAGCAGTACTTC. Full variable domain (outside the CDR3, taken from reference TRBV7-8 and TRBJ2-7): GAGVSQSPRYKVAKRGQDVALRCDPISGHVSLFWYQQALGQGPEFLTYFQNEAQLDKSGLPSDRFFAERPEGSVSTLKIQRTQQEDSAVYLCASSPLAGGLYEQYFGPGTRLTVT.

The gene calls are TRBV10-3 and TRBJ2-6; maybe TRBD2 (5 bases). Germline CDR1 ENHRY, CDR2 SYGVKD. V shed 6 bases and J shed 0 bases, with 18 bases lying between them. The CDR3 is 18 amino acids. The CDR3 sequence: CAISRAADSRSGANVLTF. The CDR3 region has the DNA TGTGCCATCAGCCGAGCGGCGGATTCACGCTCTGGGGCCAACGTCCTGACTTTC.

This sequence joins TRBV27 and TRBJ1-1, with D possibly being TRBD1 (5 bases). V was trimmed by 3 bases and J by 3 bases, leaving 11 bases between them. Germline loops: CDR1 MNHEY, CDR2 SMNVEV (reference sequence). The length of the CDR3 is 14 residues. In DNA, the CDR3 is TGTGCCAGCAGTTTGGCTAGGGGCCACACTGAAGCTTTCTTT. Translating it yields CASSLARGHTEAFF.

The chain has TRBV6-4 and TRBJ1-5, with D possibly TRBD1 on 6 matching bases. Germline V gives CDR1 MRHNA, CDR2 SNTAGT. This CDR3 comprises 15 residues. V shed 3 bases and J shed 2 bases, with 11 bases lying between them. The chain's CDR3 is CASSEEGGGNQPQHF. The CDR3 DNA reads TGTGCCAGCAGTGAAGAGGGGGGAGGCAATCAGCCCCAGCATTTT.

The chain employs TRBV20-1 and TRBJ2-1, with D possibly TRBD2 on 6 matching bases. CDR3 length: 15 residues. V dropped 5 bases and J dropped 4 bases, with 18 bases sitting between them. Germline V gene sequence: CDR1 DFQATT, CDR2 SNEGSKA (reference sequence). For the CDR3, the DNA is TGCAGTGCTTCGGCCGCGGGGCGACAATACAATGAGCAGTTCTTC. It specifies CSASAAGRQYNEQFF.

This sequence joins TRBV7-9 and TRBJ2-1; D is perhaps TRBD1 (6 bases). Per the germline V gene, CDR1 is SEHNR and CDR2 is FQNEAQ (reference sequence). This CDR3 region has 14 residues. V lost 5 bases and J 7 bases, leaving 15 bases between the germline ends. CDR3 nucleotides: TGTGCCAGCAGCAATGGGGGCGGATATAATGAGCAGTTCTTC. This gives the protein CASSNGGGYNEQFF.

The table lists this clonotype with a few counts. One junction end disagrees with the germline gene, perhaps due to a read error. The rearrangement links TRBV7-7 to TRBJ2-3; 8 bases are shared with TRBD1. Germline CDR1 and CDR2: SSHAT and FNYEAQ (reference sequence). CDR3 length: 17 amino acids. The CDR3: CASSPGTGGFGTDTQYF. DNA for the CDR3: TGTGCTAGCAGTCCCGGGACAGGTGGATTCGGCACAGATACGCAGTATTTT.

This clonotype was detected only once. The chain joins TRBV11-1 to TRBJ2-1, with 7 bases identical to TRBD2. Germline V lookup: CDR1 SGHAT, CDR2 FQDESV (reference sequence). CDR3 length equals 20 residues. J was trimmed by 0 bases and V by 5 bases; bases with no gene match: 19. The CDR3 bases are TGTGCCAGCAGCCCCAGAGCCAGATTAACTAGCGACGACTCCTACAATGAGCAGTTCTTC. Its protein is CASSPRARLTSDDSYNEQFF.